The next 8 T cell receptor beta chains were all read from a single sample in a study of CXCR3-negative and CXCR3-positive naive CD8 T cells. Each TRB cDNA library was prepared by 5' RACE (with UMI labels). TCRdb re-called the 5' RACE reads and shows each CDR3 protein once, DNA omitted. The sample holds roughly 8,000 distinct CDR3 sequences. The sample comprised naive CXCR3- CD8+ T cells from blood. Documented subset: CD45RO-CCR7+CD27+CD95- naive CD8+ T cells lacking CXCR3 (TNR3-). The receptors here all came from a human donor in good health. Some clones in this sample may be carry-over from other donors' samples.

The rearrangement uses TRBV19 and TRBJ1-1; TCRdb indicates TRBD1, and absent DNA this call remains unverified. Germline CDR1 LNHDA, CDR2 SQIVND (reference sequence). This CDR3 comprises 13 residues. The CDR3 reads CASGLGVGTEAFF.

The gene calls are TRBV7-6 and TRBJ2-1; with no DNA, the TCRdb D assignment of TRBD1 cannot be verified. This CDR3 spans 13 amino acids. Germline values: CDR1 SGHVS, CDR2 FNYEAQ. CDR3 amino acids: CASSLGPGDEQFF.

CDR3 in amino acids: CSAQGQATNYGYTF. The chain recombines TRBV29-1 with TRBJ1-2; TCRdb outputs TRBD1, but without DNA this stays unchecked. Per germline, CDR1 SQVTM and CDR2 ANQGSEA. The CDR3 runs to 14 residues. The full variable domain, rest sourced from reference TRBV29-1 and TRBJ1-2, is SAVISQKPSRDICQRGTSLTIQCQVDSQVTMMFWYRQQPGQSLTLIATANQGSEATYESGFVIDKFPISRPNLTFSTLTVSNMSPEDSSIYLCSAQGQATNYGYTFGSGTRLTVV.

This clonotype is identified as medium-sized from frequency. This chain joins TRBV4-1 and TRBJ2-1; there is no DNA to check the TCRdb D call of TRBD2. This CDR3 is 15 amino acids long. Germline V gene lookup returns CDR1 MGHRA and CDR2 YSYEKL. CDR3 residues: CASSQVVAGGLEQFF.

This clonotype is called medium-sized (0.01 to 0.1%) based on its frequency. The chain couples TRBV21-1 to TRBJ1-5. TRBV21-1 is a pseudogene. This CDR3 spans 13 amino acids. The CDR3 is CASYGVFGQPQHF.

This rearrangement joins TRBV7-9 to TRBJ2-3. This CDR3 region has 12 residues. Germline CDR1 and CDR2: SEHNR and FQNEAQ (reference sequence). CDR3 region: CASFESTDTQYF.

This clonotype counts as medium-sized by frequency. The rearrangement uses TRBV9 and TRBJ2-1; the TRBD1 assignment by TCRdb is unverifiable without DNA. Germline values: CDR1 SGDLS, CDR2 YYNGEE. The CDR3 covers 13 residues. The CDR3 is CASSVGSPDEQFF.

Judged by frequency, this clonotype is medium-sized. This CDR3 is CASSQEGSRVDRTGELFF. The chain combines TRBV3-1 with TRBJ2-2; the TCRdb call, TRBD2, lacks DNA for checking. Germline assignment: CDR1 LGHDT and CDR2 YNNKEL (reference sequence). The CDR3 runs 18 residues.